This record covers a single T cell receptor (beta chain). This specimen belongs to a study of blood T cell repertoires in COVID-19. The CDR3 has 12 amino acids. V gave up 8 bases and J gave up 4 bases; unmatched junction bases: 7. CDR1 and CDR2 from the germline V gene are GTSNPN and SVGIG (reference sequence). Data came from immunoSEQ multiplex PCR; TCRdb stores just in-frame clones and leaves some out. The sample carries 200,000 to 250,000 clones, approximately 85% recorded once. The sequence came from a woman aged 70-85 years with COVID-19, enrolled during active disease. Sequencing input: peripheral blood. The genes are TRBV30 and TRBJ1-1, with 7 bases aligning to TRBD1. This chain's CDR3 is CAAQTGATEAFF. CDR3 coding DNA: TGTGCCGCCCAAACAGGGGCCACTGAAGCTTTCTTT.